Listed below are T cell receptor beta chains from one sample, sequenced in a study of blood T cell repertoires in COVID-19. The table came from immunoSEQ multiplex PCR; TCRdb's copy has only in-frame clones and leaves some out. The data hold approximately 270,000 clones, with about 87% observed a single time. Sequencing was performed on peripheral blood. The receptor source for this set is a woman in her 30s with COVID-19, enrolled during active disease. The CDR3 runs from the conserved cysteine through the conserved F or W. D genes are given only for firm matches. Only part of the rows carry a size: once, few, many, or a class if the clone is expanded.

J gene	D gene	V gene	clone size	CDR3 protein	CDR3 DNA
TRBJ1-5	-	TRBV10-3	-	CAISESGGNQPQHF	TGTGCCATCAGTGAGTCGGGGGGGAACCAGCCCCAGCATTTT
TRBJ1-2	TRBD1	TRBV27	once	CASSLAAGGNYGYTF	TGTGCCAGCAGTTTAGCGGCAGGGGGTAACTATGGCTACACCTTC
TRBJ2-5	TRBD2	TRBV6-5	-	CASSMGGETQYF	TGTGCCAGCAGCATGGGGGGGGAGACCCAGTACTTC
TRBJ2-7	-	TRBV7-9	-	CASSAEDRSSYEQYF	TGTGCCAGCAGCGCGGAGGACCGGAGCTCCTACGAGCAGTACTTC
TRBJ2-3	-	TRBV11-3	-	CASSLVVAAPSTDTQYF	TGTGCCAGCAGCTTAGTGGTAGCGGCCCCTAGCACAGATACGCAGTATTTT
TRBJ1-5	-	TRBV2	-	CASSSRESNQPQHF	TGTGCCAGCAGTTCCCGAGAAAGCAATCAGCCCCAGCATTTT
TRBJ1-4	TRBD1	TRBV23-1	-	CASSQSGGRPLNEKLFF	TGCGCCAGCAGTCAATCAGGGGGCCGGCCCCTTAATGAAAAACTGTTTTTT
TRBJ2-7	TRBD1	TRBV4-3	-	CASSRTGTGGYEQYF	TGCGCCAGCAGCCGTACCGGGACAGGCGGCTACGAGCAGTACTTC
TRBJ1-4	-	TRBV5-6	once	CASSEAAGEKLFF	TGTGCCAGCAGCGAGGCTGCGGGGGAAAAACTGTTTTTT
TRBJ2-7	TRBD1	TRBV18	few	CASSADRERLYF	TGTGCCAGCTCGGCCGACAGGGAACGGCTGTACTTC